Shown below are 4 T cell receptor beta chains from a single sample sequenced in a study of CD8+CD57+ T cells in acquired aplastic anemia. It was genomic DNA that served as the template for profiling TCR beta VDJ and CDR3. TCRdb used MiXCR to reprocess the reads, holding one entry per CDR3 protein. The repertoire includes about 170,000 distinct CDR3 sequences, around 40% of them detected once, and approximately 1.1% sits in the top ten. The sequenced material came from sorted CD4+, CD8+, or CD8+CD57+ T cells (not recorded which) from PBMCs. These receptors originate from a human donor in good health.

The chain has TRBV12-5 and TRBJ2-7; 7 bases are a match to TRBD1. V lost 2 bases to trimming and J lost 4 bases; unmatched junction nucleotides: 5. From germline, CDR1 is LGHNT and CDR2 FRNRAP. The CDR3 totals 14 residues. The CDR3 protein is CASGLRTGVYEQYF. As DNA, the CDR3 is TGTGCTAGTGGTTTGAGGACAGGAGTGTACGAGCAGTACTTC. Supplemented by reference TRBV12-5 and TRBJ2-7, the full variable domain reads DARVTQTPRHKVTEMGQEVTMRCQPILGHNTVFWYRQTMMQGLELLAYFRNRAPLDDSGMPKDRFSAEMPDATLATLKIQPSEPRDSAVYFCASGLRTGVYEQYFGPGTRLTVT.

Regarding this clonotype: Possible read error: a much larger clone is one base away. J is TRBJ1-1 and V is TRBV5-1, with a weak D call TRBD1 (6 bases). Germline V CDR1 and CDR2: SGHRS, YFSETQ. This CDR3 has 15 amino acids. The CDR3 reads CASRLGASMNIEAFF. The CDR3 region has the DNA TGCGCCAGCAGGTTGGGGGCCAGCATGAACATTGAAGCTTTCTTT.

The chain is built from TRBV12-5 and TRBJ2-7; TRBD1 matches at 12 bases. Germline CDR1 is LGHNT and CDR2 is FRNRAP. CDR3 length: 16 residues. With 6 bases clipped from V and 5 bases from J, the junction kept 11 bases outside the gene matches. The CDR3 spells CASGLNPGQGAHEQYF. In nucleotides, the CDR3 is TGTGCTAGTGGCCTGAATCCGGGACAGGGGGCCCACGAGCAGTACTTC.

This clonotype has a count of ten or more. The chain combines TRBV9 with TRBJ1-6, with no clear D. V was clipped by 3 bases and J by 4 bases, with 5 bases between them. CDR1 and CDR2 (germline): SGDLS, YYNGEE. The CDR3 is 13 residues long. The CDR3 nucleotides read TGTGCCAGCAGCGCTAAGTATAATTCACCCCTCCACTTT. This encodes CASSAKYNSPLHF.